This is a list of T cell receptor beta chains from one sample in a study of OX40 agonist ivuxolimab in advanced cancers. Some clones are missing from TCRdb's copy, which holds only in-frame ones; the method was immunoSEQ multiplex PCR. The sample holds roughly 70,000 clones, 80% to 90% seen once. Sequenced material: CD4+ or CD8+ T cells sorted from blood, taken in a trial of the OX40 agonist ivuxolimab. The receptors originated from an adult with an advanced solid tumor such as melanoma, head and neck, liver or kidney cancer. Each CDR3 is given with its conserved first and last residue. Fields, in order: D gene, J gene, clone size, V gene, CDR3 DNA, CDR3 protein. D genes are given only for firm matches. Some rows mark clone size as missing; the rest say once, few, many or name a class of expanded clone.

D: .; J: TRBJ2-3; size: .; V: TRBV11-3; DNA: TGTGCCAGCAGCTTAGACGGGCGGGATACGCAGTATTTT; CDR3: CASSLDGRDTQYF
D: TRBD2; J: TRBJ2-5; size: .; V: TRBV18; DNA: TGTGCCAGCTCATCAGGGACTAGCGACGAGACCCAGTACTTC; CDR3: CASSSGTSDETQYF
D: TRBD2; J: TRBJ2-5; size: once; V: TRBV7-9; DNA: TGTGCCAGCAGCTCCTACGGGACTAGCGGGATTATAGCCCAGTACTTC; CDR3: CASSSYGTSGIIAQYF
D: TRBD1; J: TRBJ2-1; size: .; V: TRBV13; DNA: TGTGCCAGCAGCTTATGGACAGGGTACAATGAGCAGTTCTTC; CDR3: CASSLWTGYNEQFF
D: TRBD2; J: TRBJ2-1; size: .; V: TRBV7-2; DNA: TGTGCCAGCAGCTCCCTTCGGACTAGCGAAAAACCCTACAATGAGCAGTTCTTC; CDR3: CASSSLRTSEKPYNEQFF
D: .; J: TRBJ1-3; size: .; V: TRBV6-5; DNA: TGTGCCAGCAGGGGCACATTTTCTGGAAACACCATATATTTT; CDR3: CASRGTFSGNTIYF
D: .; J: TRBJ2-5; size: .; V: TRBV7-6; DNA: TGTGCCAGCAGCTTAGCGCTAGGAGGAGAGACCCAGTACTTC; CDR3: CASSLALGGETQYF
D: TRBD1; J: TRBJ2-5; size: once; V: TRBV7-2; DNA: TGTGCCAGCAGCCAAGCTCCCGGGACAGGGGAGACCCAGTACTTC; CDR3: CASSQAPGTGETQYF
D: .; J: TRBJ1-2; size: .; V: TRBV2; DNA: TGTGCCAGCAGTGAACCTTGGGCCTATGGCTACACCTTC; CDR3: CASSEPWAYGYTF
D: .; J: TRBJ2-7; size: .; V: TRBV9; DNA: TGTGCCAGCAGCAACGATTGGGGAGACGAGCAGTACTTC; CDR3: CASSNDWGDEQYF
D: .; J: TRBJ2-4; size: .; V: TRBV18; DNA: TGTGCCAGCTCCCCGGTTCCGGGGGCCAAAAACATTCAGTACTTC; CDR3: CASSPVPGAKNIQYF
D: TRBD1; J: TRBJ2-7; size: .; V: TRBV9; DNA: TGTGCCAGCAGCCCCACAGCCGGGACAGGGCCCTACGAGCAGTACTTC; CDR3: CASSPTAGTGPYEQYF
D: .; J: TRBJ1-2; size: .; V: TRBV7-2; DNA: TGTGCCAGCAGCTTAATCGAAGGGGTTTACACCTTC; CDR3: CASSLIEGVYTF
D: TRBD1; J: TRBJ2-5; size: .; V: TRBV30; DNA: TGTGCCTGGGGGGGACAGACAGATCAAGAGACCCAGTACTTC; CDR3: CAWGGQTDQETQYF
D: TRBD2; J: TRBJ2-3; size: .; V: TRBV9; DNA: TGTGCCAGCCCTACTCCGGGACTAGCGGGGTCCACAGATACGCAGTATTTT; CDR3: CASPTPGLAGSTDTQYF
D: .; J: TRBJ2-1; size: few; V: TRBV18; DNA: TGTGCCAGCTCACAAGGACTGGGGATAAATGAGCAGTTCTTC; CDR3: CASSQGLGINEQFF
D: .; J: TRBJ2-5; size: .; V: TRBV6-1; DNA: TGTGCCAGCAGTGATTCGGTGAGACAAGAGACCCAGTACTTC; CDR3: CASSDSVRQETQYF
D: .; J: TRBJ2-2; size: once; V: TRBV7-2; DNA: TGTGCCAGCATTCCGGGGGCGGGAGGGGAGCTGTTTTTT; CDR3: CASIPGAGGELFF
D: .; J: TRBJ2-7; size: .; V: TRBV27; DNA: TGTGCCAGCAGTTTTTCTATCGTGGTAGGGCAGGCCTACGAGCAGTACTTC; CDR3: CASSFSIVVGQAYEQYF
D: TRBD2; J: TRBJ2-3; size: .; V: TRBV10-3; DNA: TGTGCCATCGGGAGGGCCAGCGGCACAGATACGCAGTATTTT; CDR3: CAIGRASGTDTQYF
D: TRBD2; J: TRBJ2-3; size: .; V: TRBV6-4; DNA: TGTGCCAGCAGCATAGCGGGAGGGACAGATACGCAGTATTTT; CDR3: CASSIAGGTDTQYF
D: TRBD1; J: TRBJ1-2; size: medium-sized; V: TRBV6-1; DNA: TGTGCCAGCAGTGAAGGTTGGGGACAGGGCTATGGCTACACCTTC; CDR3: CASSEGWGQGYGYTF
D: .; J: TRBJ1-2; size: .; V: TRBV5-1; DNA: TGCGCCAGCAGCTTGGACATTTCCGGGGCTTATGGCTACACCTTC; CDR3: CASSLDISGAYGYTF
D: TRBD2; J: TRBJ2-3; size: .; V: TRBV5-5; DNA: TGTGCCAGCAGCTTGAAGCCAGCGGGAGAGCCAGATACGCAGTATTTT; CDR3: CASSLKPAGEPDTQYF
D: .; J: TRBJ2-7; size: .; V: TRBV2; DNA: TGTGCCAGCAGGGGGGAGGCGTCCTACGAGCAGTACTTC; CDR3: CASRGEASYEQYF
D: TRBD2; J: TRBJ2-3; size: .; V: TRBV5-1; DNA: TGCGCCAGCAGAAGCGGGAGATCTATATCAGATACGCAGTATTTT; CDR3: CASRSGRSISDTQYF
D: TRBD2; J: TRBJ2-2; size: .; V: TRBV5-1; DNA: TGCGCCAGCAGCTTGGAGGGGACTAGGGACACCGGGGAGCTGTTTTTT; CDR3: CASSLEGTRDTGELFF
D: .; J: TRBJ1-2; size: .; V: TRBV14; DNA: TGTGCCAGCAGCCAAGAGAGGGACTATGGCTACACCTTC; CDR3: CASSQERDYGYTF
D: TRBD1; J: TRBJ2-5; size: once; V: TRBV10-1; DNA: TGCGCCAGCAGTGAGGACAGGGGAATTAAGACCCAGTACTTC; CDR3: CASSEDRGIKTQYF
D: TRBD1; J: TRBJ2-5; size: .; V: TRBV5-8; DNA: TGTGCCAGCAGCTTGGGGACAGGAATCCAAGAGACCCAGTACTTC; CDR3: CASSLGTGIQETQYF
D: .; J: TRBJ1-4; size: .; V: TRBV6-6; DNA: TGTGCCAGCAGTTCTACGCTGGGGGAGGTAGAAAAACTGTTTTTT; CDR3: CASSSTLGEVEKLFF
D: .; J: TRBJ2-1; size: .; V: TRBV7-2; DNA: TGTGCCAGCAGCTTAATCGCCGGTGAGCAGTTCTTC; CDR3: CASSLIAGEQFF
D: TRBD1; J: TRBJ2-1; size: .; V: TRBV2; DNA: TGTGCCAGCCAGGGGGACAGAACCGCTTACAATGAGCAGTTCTTC; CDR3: CASQGDRTAYNEQFF